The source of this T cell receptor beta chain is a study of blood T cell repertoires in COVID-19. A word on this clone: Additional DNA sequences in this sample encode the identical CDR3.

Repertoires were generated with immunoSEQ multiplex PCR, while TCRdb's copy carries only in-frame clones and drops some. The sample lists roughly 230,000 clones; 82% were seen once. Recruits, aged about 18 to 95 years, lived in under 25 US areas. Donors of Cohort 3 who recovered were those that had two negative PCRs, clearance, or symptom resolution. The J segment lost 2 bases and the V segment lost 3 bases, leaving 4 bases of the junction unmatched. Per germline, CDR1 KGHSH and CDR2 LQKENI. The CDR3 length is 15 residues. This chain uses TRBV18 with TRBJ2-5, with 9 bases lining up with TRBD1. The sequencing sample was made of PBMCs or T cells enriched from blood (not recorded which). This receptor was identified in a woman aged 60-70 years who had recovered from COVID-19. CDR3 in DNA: TGTGCCAGCTCACCCCGGGACAGGGAACAAGAGACCCAGTACTTC. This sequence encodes CASSPRDREQETQYF.